These 10 T cell receptor beta chains share one sample of origin, sequenced in a study of PD-L1 blockade in urothelial cancer (dated by TCRdb to 2016 to 2017). The library came from the immunoSEQ multiplex PCR assay. TCRdb's version of the immuneACCESS table is confined to in-frame rearrangements and falls short of the full clone set. An unresolved V gene accounts for under half of the shortfall where checked; the remainder is of unknown origin. For this sample there are 70,000 to 85,000 clones; around 84% appear just once. The ten largest account for approximately 5% of the sample. The material sequenced was PBMCs, taken around atezolizumab (anti-PD-L1) treatment. All receptors come from a man aged 65 to 79 with urothelial cancer.

This clone was recorded only once. The chain is built from TRBV18 and TRBJ2-5, with D perhaps TRBD1 (5 bases). Germline values: CDR1 KGHSH, CDR2 LQKENI. The CDR3 runs 12 residues. The V end lost 5 bases, the J end lost 3 bases, and 7 bases lay between the germline ends. CDR3 amino acids: CASSETEETQYF. Here the CDR3 DNA reads TGTGCCAGCTCAGAGACAGAAGAGACCCAGTACTTC.

This chain uses TRBV6-5 with TRBJ2-7, with a tentative D call TRBD2 (6 bases). CDR1 is MNHEY and CDR2 is SVGAGI in the germline V gene. V was pared by 2 bases and J by 1 base, with 12 bases between. This CDR3 comprises 15 residues. This CDR3 reads CASSYLGTPSYEQYF. Written as DNA, the CDR3 is TGTGCCAGCAGTTACCTGGGGACTCCGTCCTACGAGCAGTACTTC.

The chain is built from TRBV12-5 and TRBJ2-3, with 10 bases lining up with TRBD2. V shed 1 base and J 1 base; nucleotides not matched to a gene: 2. CDR1 and CDR2 (germline): LGHNT, FRNRAP. The CDR3 has 16 residues. This chain's CDR3 is CASGLGTSGGTDTQYF. CDR3 nucleotides: TGTGCTAGTGGTTTGGGGACTAGCGGTGGCACAGATACGCAGTATTTT. Using reference TRBV12-5 and TRBJ2-3 for the parts outside the CDR3, the full variable domain is DARVTQTPRHKVTEMGQEVTMRCQPILGHNTVFWYRQTMMQGLELLAYFRNRAPLDDSGMPKDRFSAEMPDATLATLKIQPSEPRDSAVYFCASGLGTSGGTDTQYFGPGTRLTVL.

This chain connects TRBV28 to TRBJ2-7; tentatively, D is TRBD2 (6 bases). The CDR3 has 14 amino acids. The germline V gene has CDR1 MDHEN and CDR2 SYDVKM. V was shortened by 2 bases and J by 6 bases, with 14 bases between the two germline ends. The CDR3 DNA reads as TGTGCCAGCAGTTTACTCGCGGGATTCGGCGAGCAGTACTTC. Translation: CASSLLAGFGEQYF. Looking up the rest from reference TRBV28 and TRBJ2-7 gives the full variable domain: DVKVTQSSRYLVKRTGEKVFLECVQDMDHENMFWYRQDPGLGLRLIYFSYDVKMKEKGDIPEGYSVSREKKERFSLILESASTNQTSMYLCASSLLAGFGEQYFGPGTRLTVT.

A few counts support this clone. The rearrangement joins TRBV7-7 to TRBJ1-1; 7 bases agree with TRBD1. The CDR3 runs 13 residues. The trim removed 6 bases at V and 3 bases at J, leaving 4 bases unmatched. Per the germline V gene, CDR1 is SSHAT and CDR2 is FNYEAQ (reference sequence). This CDR3 reads CASSQDRDTEAFF. The CDR3 bases are TGTGCCAGCAGTCAAGACAGGGACACTGAAGCTTTCTTT.

The rearrangement links TRBV29-1 to TRBJ2-5, with 8 bases fitting TRBD1. The CDR3 runs 12 residues. Germline V CDR1 and CDR2: SQVTM, ANQGSEA. The J segment lost 2 bases and the V segment lost 5 bases, leaving 1 base of the junction unmatched. The CDR3 DNA sequence: TGCAGCGTTCACAGGGGGCAAGAGACCCAGTACTTC. Its translation: CSVHRGQETQYF.

The CDR3 protein is CASRTGTGYYEQYF. The CDR3 nucleotides are TGTGCCAGCAGAACCGGGACAGGCTACTACGAGCAGTACTTC. The V gene is TRBV6-5, the J gene TRBJ2-7; 8 nucleotides match TRBD1. Germline CDR1 and CDR2: MNHEY and SVGAGI. This CDR3 spans 14 amino acids. V gave up 6 bases and J gave up 3 bases; unmatched junction bases: 7.

The genes are TRBV6-5 and TRBJ2-7, with D perhaps matching TRBD2 (7 bases). The CDR3 covers 11 residues. Looked up from germline, CDR1 is MNHEY and CDR2 is SVGAGI. V was cut by 10 bases and J by 6 bases, with 13 bases left in between. The CDR3 nucleotides are TGTGCCACGGCAAGGGGGGGCGAGCAGTACTTC. It specifies CATARGGEQYF.

V usage is TRBV18 and J usage is TRBJ2-5; TRBD2 aligns across 7 bases. The J segment lost 5 bases and the V segment lost 4 bases, leaving 13 bases of the junction unmatched. The CDR3 spans 16 residues. The germline V gene encodes CDR1 KGHSH and CDR2 LQKENI. The chain's CDR3 is CASSHRREASLETQYF. As DNA, the CDR3 is TGTGCCAGCTCACATCGCCGGGAGGCCAGTTTGGAGACCCAGTACTTC. Together with reference TRBV18 and TRBJ2-5, the CDR3 gives the full variable domain: NAGVMQNPRHLVRRRGQEARLRCSPMKGHSHVYWYRQLPEEGLKFMVYLQKENIIDESGMPKERFSAEFPKEGPSILRIQQVVRGDSAAYFCASSHRREASLETQYFGPGTRLLVL.

The chain employs TRBV2 and TRBJ2-3; 12 bases agree with TRBD2. The trim removed 5 bases at V and 3 bases at J, leaving 6 bases unmatched. The CDR3 consists of 16 residues. From germline, CDR1 is SNHLY and CDR2 FYNNEI. The CDR3 spells CASSSRTSGMTDTQYF. CDR3 DNA sequence: TGTGCCAGCAGTAGCCGGACTAGCGGGATGACAGATACGCAGTATTTT.